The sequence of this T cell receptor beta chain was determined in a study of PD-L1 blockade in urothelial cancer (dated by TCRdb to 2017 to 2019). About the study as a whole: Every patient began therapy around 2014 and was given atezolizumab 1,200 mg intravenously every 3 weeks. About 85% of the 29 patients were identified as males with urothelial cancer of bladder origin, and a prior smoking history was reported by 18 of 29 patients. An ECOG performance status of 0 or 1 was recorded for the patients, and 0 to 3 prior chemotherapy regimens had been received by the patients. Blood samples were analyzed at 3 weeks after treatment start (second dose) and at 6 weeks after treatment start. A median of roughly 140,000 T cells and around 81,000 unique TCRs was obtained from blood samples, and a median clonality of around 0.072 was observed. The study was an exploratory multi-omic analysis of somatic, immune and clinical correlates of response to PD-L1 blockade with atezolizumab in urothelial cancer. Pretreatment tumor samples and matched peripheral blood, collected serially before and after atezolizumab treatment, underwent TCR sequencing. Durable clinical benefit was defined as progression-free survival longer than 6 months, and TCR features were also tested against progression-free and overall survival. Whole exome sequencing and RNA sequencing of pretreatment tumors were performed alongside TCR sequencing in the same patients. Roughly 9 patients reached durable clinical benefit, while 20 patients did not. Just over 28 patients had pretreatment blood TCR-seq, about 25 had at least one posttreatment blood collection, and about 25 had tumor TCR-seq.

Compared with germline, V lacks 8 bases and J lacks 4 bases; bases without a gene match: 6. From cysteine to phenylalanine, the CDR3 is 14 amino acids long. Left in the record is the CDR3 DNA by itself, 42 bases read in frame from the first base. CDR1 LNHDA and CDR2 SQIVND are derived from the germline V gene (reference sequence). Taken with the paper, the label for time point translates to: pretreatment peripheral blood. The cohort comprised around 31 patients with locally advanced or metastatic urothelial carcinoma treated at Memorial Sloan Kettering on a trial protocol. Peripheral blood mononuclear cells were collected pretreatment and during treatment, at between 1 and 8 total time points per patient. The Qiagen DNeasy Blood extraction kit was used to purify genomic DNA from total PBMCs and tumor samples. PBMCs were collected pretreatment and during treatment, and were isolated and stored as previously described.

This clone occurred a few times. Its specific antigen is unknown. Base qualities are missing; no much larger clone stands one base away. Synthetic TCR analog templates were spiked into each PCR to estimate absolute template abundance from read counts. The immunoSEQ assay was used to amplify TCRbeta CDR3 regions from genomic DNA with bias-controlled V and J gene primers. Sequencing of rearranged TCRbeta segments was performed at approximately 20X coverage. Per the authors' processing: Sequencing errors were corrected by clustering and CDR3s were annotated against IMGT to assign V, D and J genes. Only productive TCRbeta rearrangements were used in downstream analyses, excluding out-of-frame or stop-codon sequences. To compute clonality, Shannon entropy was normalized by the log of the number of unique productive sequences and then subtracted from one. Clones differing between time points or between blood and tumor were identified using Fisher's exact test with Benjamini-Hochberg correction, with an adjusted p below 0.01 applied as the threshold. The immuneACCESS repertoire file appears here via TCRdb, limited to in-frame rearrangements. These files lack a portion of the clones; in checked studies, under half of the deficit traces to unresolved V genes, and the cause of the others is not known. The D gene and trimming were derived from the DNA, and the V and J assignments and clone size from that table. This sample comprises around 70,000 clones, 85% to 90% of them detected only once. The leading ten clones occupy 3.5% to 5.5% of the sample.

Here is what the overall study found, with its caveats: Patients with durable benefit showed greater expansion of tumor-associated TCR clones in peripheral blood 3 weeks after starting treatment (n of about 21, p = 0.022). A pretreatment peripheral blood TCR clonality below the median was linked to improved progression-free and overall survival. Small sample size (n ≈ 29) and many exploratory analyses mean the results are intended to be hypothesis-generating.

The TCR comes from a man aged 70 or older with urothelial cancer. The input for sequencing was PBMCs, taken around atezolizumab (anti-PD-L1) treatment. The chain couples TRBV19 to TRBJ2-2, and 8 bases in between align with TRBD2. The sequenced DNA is TGTGCCAGTCATGGGACTAGGAGCACCGGGGAGCTGTTTTTT. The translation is CASHGTRSTGELFF.